The clone carrying this T cell receptor beta chain was found many times. No antigen is known for it. This specimen belongs to a study of T cells in Graves' hyperthyroidism and ophthalmopathy. Amplified regions were TCR beta CDR3 sequences from RNA transcripts. HTBI primers drove first-round RT-PCR of the TCR CDR3. TCRdb redid the calling of the multiplex PCR reads with MiXCR, one entry per CDR3 protein. The sample contains 600,000 to 700,000 distinct CDR3 sequences, under 15% of which appear only once. Diagnosing involved the use of clinical symptoms, serum thyroxine and TRAb, thyroid ultrasound and orbital computed tomography. Regarding the study as a whole: Most expanded thyroid clonotypes above 0.001 recurred in blood.

The sequence derives from a woman aged 40 to 50 with Graves' ophthalmopathy. Sequencing input: blood.

In DNA, the CDR3 is TGTGCCAGCAGCCGACAGGACTATCAGCCCCAGCATTTT. The encoded protein is CASSRQDYQPQHF. V is TRBV28 and J is TRBJ1-5, with D possibly matching TRBD1 (6 bases). Trimming shortened V by 6 bases and J by 5 bases, and 11 bases separated the two germline ends. The germline V gene encodes CDR1 MDHEN and CDR2 SYDVKM. The CDR3 is made up of 13 amino acids. The whole variable domain, remainder taken from reference TRBV28 and TRBJ1-5, is DVKVTQSSRYLVKRTGEKVFLECVQDMDHENMFWYRQDPGLGLRLIYFSYDVKMKEKGDIPEGYSVSREKKERFSLILESASTNQTSMYLCASSRQDYQPQHFGDGTRLSIL.